The clone carrying this T cell receptor (beta chain) appeared many times. The antigen is unknown. From the 5' RACE reads, TCRdb called clonotypes with MiXCR, one entry per CDR3 protein. Of some 66,000 distinct CDR3 sequences listed, 3.4% are singletons. This sample stems from a study of neurological immune-mediated disorders. Germline CDR1 reads LNHNV; CDR2 reads YYDKDF (reference sequence). The CDR3 spans 15 residues. V lost 4 bases to trimming and J lost 3 bases, with 14 bases between them. Overall study results and limits: Expanded clones shared no CDR3 amino acid sequences across subjects, suggesting private repertoires in all groups. HTLV-1-associated myelopathy displayed the greatest TCR clonal expansion, and multiple sclerosis exhibited the smallest, lower than that of healthy controls.

This sequence joins TRBV15 and TRBJ2-3, with no clear D. The TCR was taken from a man aged 40-50 years with multiple sclerosis. Sequencing was performed on PBMCs. The CDR3 nucleotides read TGTGCCACCAGCACGGACCAAACCCTAACAGATACGCAGTATTTT. Translating it yields CATSTDQTLTDTQYF.